The 2 T cell receptor beta chains given below trace back to one sample, sequenced in a study of response to subunit inactivated influenza vaccine (dated by TCRdb to the late 2010s). Library method: RT-PCR. The sample was run on an Illumina HiSeq 2500. The public reads were reanalyzed by TCRdb: fastp trimming at Q25, MiXCR alignment, in-frame beta chains only. Each CDR3 protein appears once, grouped with its most common genes and DNA. The sample data list under 850,000 distinct CDR3 sequences, and roughly 20% of these were observed just once. The biggest ten clones account for 9.5% to 13% of the sample. Here the sequenced sample was PBMCs from blood, taken approximately 5 days after vaccination. All receptors come from a man aged 50 to 59 who received an inactivated influenza vaccine. Donor details come from another sample of the same person, matched by shared clones.

The sample holds one count of this clonotype. This chain links TRBV20-1 with TRBJ2-7, with TRBD2 matching over 14 bases. With 2 bases clipped from V and 5 bases from J, the junction kept 2 bases outside the gene matches. Germline V gene lookup returns CDR1 DFQATT and CDR2 SNEGSKA (reference sequence). This CDR3 comprises 14 residues. CDR3 DNA: TGCAGTGCTAGACCGGGACTAGCGGGAGACGAGCAGTACTTC. Its protein product is CSARPGLAGDEQYF.

The table lists this clonotype with many counts. This rearrangement joins TRBV10-3 to TRBJ2-1; D call uncertain. The CDR3 sequence is 14 residues long. V was pared by 8 bases and J by 4 bases, with 15 bases between. Germline-derived CDR1 and CDR2 are ENHRY and SYGVKD. The CDR3 loop reads CAIADPYLYNEQFF. The CDR3 nucleotides read TGTGCCATCGCCGACCCCTACCTTTACAATGAGCAGTTCTTC.